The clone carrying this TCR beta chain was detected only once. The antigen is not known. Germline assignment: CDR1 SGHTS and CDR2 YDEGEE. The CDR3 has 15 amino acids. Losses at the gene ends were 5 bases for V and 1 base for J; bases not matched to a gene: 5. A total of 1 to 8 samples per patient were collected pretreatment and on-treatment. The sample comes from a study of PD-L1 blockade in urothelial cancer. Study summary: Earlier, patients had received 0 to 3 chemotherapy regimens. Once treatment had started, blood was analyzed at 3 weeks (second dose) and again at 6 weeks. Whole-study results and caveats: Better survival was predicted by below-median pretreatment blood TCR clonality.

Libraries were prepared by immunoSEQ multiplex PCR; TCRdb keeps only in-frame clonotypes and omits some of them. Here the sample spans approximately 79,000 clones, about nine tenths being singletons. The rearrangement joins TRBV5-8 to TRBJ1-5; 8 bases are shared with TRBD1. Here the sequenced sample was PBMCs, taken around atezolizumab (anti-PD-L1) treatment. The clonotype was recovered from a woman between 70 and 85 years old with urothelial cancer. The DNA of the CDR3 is TGTGCCAGCAGACGGACAGGGCTAAGCAATCAGCCCCAGCATTTT. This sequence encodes CASRRTGLSNQPQHF. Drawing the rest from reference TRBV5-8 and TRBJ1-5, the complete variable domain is EAGVTQSPTHLIKTRGQQATLRCSPISGHTSVYWYQQALGLGLQFLLWYDEGEERNRGNFPPRFSGRQFPNYSSELNVNALELEDSALYLCASRRTGLSNQPQHFGDGTRLSIL.